This T cell receptor beta chain stems from a study of CD8+ T cells in alopecia areata. RNA extraction was followed by reverse transcription into cDNA, which acted as the sequencing template. The method was immunoSEQ multiplex PCR; TCRdb's version includes in-frame clones alone and lacks a portion of them. The sample records about 200,000 clones, about 60% being singletons. This clone was recorded many times. The CDR3 contains 12 residues. The V gene's germline CDR1 is SQVTM and CDR2 ANQGSEA. The V end was cut by 3 bases, the J end by 8 bases, with 13 bases between. This material consisted of CD4+ T cells sorted from blood, taken at week 0. The chain recombines TRBV29-1 with TRBJ1-2, with D perhaps matching TRBD1 (5 bases). This TCR was sampled from a human donor with alopecia areata. The CDR3 protein is CSVDQGLWGYTF. The CDR3 coding sequence is TGCAGCGTTGATCAGGGCCTCTGGGGCTACACCTTC.